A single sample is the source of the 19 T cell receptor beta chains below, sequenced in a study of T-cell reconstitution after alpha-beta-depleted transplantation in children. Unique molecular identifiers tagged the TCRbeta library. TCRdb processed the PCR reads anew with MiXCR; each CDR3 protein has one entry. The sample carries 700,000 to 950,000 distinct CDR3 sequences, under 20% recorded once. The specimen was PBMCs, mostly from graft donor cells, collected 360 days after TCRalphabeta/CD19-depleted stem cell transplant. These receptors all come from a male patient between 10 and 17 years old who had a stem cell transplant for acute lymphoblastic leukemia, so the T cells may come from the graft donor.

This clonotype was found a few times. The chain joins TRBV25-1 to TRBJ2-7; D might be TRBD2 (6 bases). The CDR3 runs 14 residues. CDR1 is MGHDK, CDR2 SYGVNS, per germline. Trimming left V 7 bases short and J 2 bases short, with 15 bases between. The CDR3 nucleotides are TGTGCCAGCACCAACAGGAGGGCTCCCTACGAGCAGTACTTC. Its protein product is CASTNRRAPYEQYF.

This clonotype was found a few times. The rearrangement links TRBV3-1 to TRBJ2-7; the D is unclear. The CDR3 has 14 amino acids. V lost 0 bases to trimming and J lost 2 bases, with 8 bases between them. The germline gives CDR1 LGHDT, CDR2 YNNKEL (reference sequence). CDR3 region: CASSQDFLAYEQYF. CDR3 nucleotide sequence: TGTGCCAGCAGCCAAGATTTTCTGGCCTACGAGCAGTACTTC.

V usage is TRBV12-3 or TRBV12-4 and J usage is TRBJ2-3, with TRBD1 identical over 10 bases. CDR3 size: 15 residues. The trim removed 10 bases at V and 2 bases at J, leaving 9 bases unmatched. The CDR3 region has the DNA TGTGCCACCTCCGGGACAGGGGTCCTCACAGATACGCAGTATTTT. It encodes CATSGTGVLTDTQYF.

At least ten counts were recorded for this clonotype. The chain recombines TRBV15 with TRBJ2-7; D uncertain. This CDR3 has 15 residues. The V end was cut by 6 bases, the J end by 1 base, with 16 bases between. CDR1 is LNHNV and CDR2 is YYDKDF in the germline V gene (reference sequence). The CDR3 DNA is TGTGCCACCAGTAAGGGCCACCCCAATTCCTACGAGCAGTACTTC. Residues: CATSKGHPNSYEQYF.

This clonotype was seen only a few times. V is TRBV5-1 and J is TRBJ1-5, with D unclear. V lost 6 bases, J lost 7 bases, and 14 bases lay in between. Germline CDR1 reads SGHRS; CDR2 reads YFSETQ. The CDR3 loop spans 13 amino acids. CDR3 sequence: CASKSGPGQPQHF. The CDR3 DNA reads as TGCGCCAGCAAGTCAGGCCCTGGGCAGCCCCAGCATTTT.

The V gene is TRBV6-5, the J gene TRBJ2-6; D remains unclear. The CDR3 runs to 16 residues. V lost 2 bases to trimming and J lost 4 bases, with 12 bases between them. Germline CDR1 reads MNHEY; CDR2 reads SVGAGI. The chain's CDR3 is CASSYPIHPGANVLTF. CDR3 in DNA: TGTGCCAGCAGTTACCCGATCCATCCAGGGGCCAACGTCCTGACTTTC.

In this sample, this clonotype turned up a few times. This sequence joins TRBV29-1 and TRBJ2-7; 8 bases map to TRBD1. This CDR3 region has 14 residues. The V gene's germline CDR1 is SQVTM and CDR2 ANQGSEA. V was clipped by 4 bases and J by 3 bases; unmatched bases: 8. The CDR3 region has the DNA TGCAGCGTTGGTATCGGGACAGGATACTACGAGCAGTACTTC. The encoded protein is CSVGIGTGYYEQYF.

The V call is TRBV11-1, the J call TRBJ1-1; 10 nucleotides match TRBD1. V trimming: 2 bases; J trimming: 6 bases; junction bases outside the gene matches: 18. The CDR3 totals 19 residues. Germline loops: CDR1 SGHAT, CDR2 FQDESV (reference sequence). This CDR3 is CASSLRRNGDRGLAAEAFF. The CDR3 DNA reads TGTGCCAGCAGCTTAAGAAGGAATGGGGACAGGGGCCTCGCGGCTGAAGCTTTCTTT.

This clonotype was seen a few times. The DNA of the CDR3 is TGTGCCAGCTCCGAAACCAACAGGGGAAAGACCCAGTACTTC. It yields the protein CASSETNRGKTQYF. The chain has TRBV18 and TRBJ2-5, with 7 positions matching TRBD1. J was trimmed by 6 bases and V by 6 bases; bases with no gene match: 10. The CDR3 has 14 residues. Germline CDR1 is KGHSH and CDR2 is LQKENI. Variable domain in full (rest from reference TRBV18 and TRBJ2-5): NAGVMQNPRHLVRRRGQEARLRCSPMKGHSHVYWYRQLPEEGLKFMVYLQKENIIDESGMPKERFSAEFPKEGPSILRIQQVVRGDSAAYFCASSETNRGKTQYFGPGTRLLVL.

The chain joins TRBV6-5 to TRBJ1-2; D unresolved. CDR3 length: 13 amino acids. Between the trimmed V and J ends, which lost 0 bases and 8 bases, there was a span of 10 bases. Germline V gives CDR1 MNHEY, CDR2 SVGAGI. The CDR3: CASSYSIVLGYTF. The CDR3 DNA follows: TGTGCCAGCAGTTACTCGATTGTTTTAGGCTACACCTTC.

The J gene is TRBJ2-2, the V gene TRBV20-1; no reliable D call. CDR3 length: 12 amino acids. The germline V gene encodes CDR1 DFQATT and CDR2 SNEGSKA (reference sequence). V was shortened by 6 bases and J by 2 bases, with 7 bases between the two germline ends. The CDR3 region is CSAPTNTGELFF. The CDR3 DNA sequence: TGCAGTGCCCCGACAAACACCGGGGAGCTGTTTTTT.

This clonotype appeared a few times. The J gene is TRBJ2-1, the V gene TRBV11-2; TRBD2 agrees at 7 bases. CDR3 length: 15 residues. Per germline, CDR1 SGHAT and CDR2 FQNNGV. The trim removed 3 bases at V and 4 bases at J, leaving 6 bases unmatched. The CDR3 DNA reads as TGTGCCAGCAGCTTTCGCGGGAGAGTGTACAATGAGCAGTTCTTC. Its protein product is CASSFRGRVYNEQFF.

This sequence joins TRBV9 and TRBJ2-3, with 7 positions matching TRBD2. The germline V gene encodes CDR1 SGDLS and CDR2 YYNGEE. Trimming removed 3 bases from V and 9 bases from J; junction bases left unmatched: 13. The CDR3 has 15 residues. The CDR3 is CASSEGTTRPKTQYF. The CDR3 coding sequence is TGTGCCAGCAGCGAGGGGACTACCCGACCTAAGACGCAGTATTTT.

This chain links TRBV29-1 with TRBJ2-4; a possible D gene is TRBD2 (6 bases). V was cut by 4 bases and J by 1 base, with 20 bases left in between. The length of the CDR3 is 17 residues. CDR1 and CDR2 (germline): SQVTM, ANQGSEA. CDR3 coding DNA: TGCAGCGTTGTGGCGGGAAGGAAACCCCTGGCCAAAAACATTCAGTACTTC. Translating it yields CSVVAGRKPLAKNIQYF.

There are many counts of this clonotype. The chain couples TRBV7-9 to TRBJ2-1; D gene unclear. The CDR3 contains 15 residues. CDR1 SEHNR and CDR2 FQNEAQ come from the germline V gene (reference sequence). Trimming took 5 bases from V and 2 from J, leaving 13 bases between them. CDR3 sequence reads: CASSQPVGTYNEQFF. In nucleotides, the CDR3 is TGTGCCAGCAGCCAACCGGTTGGAACCTACAATGAGCAGTTCTTC.

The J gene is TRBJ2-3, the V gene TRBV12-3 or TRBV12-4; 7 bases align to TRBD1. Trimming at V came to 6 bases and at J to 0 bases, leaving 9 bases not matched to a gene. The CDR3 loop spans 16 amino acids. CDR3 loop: CASSPGQKSSTDTQYF. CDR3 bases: TGTGCCAGCAGCCCGGGACAGAAGTCTAGCACAGATACGCAGTATTTT.

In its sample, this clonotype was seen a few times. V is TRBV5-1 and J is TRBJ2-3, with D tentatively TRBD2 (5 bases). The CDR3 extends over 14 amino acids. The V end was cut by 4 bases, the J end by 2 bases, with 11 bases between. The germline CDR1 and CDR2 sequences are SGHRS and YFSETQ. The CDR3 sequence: CASSEDWYTDTQYF. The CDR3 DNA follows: TGCGCCAGCAGCGAGGACTGGTACACAGATACGCAGTATTTT.

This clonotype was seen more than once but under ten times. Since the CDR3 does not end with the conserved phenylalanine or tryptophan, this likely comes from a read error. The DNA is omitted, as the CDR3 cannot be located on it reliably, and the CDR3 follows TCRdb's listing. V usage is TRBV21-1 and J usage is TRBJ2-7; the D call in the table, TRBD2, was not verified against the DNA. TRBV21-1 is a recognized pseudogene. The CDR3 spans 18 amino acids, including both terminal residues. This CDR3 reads CASSRTETRRAGETPEPY.

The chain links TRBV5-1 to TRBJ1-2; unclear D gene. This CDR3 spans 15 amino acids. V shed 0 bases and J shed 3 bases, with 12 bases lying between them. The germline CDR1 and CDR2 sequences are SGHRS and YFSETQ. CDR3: CASSLVGSGDYGYTF. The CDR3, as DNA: TGCGCCAGCAGCTTGGTTGGATCAGGCGACTATGGCTACACCTTC.